The 5 T cell receptor beta chains presented below share a single source sample, sequenced in a study of CD8+ T cells in alopecia areata. As for treatment: oral pan-JAK inhibitor, 5-10 mg twice daily. The sequencing template was cDNA reverse transcribed from extracted RNA. TCRdb keeps only in-frame clones here, not all; method: immunoSEQ multiplex PCR. There are 150,000 to 200,000 clones in the sample; about half occur only once, and around 10% lies in the top ten. The source was CD8+ T cells sorted from blood, collected around week 52, from a patient treated with tofacitinib. The receptors here all came from a human donor with alopecia areata.

This chain connects TRBV2 to TRBJ2-1; TRBD2 is a possible D gene (6 bases). This CDR3 comprises 12 residues. The V gene's germline CDR1 is SNHLY and CDR2 FYNNEI. The V end was cut by 7 bases, the J end by 5 bases, with 9 bases between. The CDR3 sequence: CASKGGNNEQFF. CDR3 in DNA: TGTGCCAGCAAAGGAGGGAACAATGAGCAGTTCTTC.

Note on this clone: Relative to the germline gene, one junction end is altered; a read error may explain this. The same CDR3 can be traced to other DNA sequences in this sample. The V call is TRBV27, the J call TRBJ2-5; D might be TRBD2 (5 bases). This CDR3 spans 14 amino acids. Germline V lookup: CDR1 MNHEY, CDR2 SMNVEV (reference sequence). The CDR3 coding sequence is TGTGCCAGCAGTTTAACGGATGTGGGAGAGACTCAGTACTTC. Its protein product is CASSLTDVGETQYF.

The chain carries TRBV10-3 and TRBJ2-7; D may correspond to TRBD1 or TRBD2 (5 bases each). The V gene's germline CDR1 is ENHRY and CDR2 SYGVKD. This CDR3 spans 13 amino acids. The germline V and J ends were trimmed by 6 bases and 2 bases, with 11 bases remaining between them. This CDR3 is CAIREGSTYEQYF. The DNA of the CDR3 is TGTGCCATCAGAGAGGGGTCGACCTACGAGCAGTACTTC.

This clone was found a few times. The chain is built from TRBV11-2 and TRBJ2-2; 9 positions match TRBD1. The CDR3 has 15 amino acids. After removal of 5 bases from V and 5 bases from J, the junction contained 6 bases not matched to a gene. CDR1 SGHAT and CDR2 FQNNGV come from the germline V gene. The CDR3 bases are TGTGCCAGCAGCGGTACAGGGGGCTGGACCGGGGAGCTGTTTTTT. It is translated as CASSGTGGWTGELFF.

The chain couples TRBV20-1 to TRBJ1-1; 8 bases align to TRBD1. Germline CDR1 is DFQATT and CDR2 is SNEGSKA (reference sequence). The CDR3 sequence is 11 residues long. Trimming took 6 bases from V and 8 from J; bases not matched to a gene: 5. CDR3 protein: CSAPGGLEAFF. In DNA form, the CDR3 reads TGCAGTGCCCCAGGGGGCTTGGAAGCTTTCTTT.